A selection of T cell receptor beta chains follows, all from one sample in a study of CD8 T cells in ankylosing spondylitis. TCRdb fed the 5' RACE reads into MiXCR, producing one record per CDR3 protein. Here the sample spans 35,000 to 50,000 distinct CDR3 sequences, 3% to 4% being singletons. Sequenced input: blood, either unsorted or a sorted T cell fraction (not recorded which). Every receptor here comes from a female donor with ankylosing spondylitis or in good health (not recorded which). CDR3s include the opening cysteine and the closing phenylalanine or tryptophan. The order of the fields is J gene, D gene, V gene, clone size, CDR3 protein, CDR3 DNA. D genes are given only for firm matches. Some rows mark clone size as missing; the rest say once, few, many or name a class of expanded clone.

J: TRBJ2-3
D: -
V: TRBV9
size: many
CDR3: CASSPLAVVGTDTQYF
DNA: TGTGCCAGCAGCCCATTGGCAGTCGTGGGCACAGATACGCAGTATTTT

J: TRBJ2-1
D: TRBD1
V: TRBV9
size: many
CDR3: CASSVVGGALNEQFF
DNA: TGTGCCAGCAGCGTAGTAGGGGGCGCGTTAAATGAGCAGTTCTTC

J: TRBJ1-2
D: TRBD1
V: TRBV9
size: many
CDR3: CASSVDGGRGQGYYGYTF
DNA: TGTGCCAGCAGCGTAGATGGGGGGAGGGGACAGGGGTACTATGGCTACACCTTC

J: TRBJ2-1
D: TRBD2
V: TRBV9
size: -
CDR3: CASSVVSGGEQFF
DNA: TGTGCCAGCAGCGTAGTTTCGGGGGGGGAGCAGTTCTTC

J: TRBJ1-2
D: TRBD1
V: TRBV9
size: many
CDR3: CASSRQGAGGYTF
DNA: TGTGCCAGCAGCCGACAGGGGGCAGGGGGCTACACCTTC

J: TRBJ2-7
D: TRBD1
V: TRBV9
size: many
CDR3: CASSVAWTGDYEQYF
DNA: TGTGCCAGCAGCGTAGCCTGGACAGGGGACTACGAGCAGTACTTC

J: TRBJ1-2
D: -
V: TRBV9
size: many
CDR3: CASSNRDPNYGYTF
DNA: TGTGCCAGCAGCAACCGGGACCCTAACTATGGCTACACCTTC

J: TRBJ2-3
D: -
V: TRBV9
size: many
CDR3: CASSVALSGGGPDTQYF
DNA: TGTGCCAGCAGCGTAGCCCTTAGTGGGGGGGGCCCAGATACGCAGTATTTT

J: TRBJ2-1
D: TRBD2
V: TRBV9
size: medium-sized
CDR3: CASSVAASGGAGFF
DNA: TGTGCCAGCAGCGTAGCGGCTAGCGGGGGGGCGGGGTTCTTC

J: TRBJ2-7
D: -
V: TRBV9
size: many
CDR3: CASSVGQGWGYEQYF
DNA: TGTGCCAGCAGCGTAGGTCAAGGTTGGGGCTACGAGCAGTACTTC

J: TRBJ2-1
D: TRBD2
V: TRBV9
size: many
CDR3: CASSVGRGGYNEQFF
DNA: TGTGCCAGCAGCGTAGGGCGGGGGGGCTACAATGAGCAGTTCTTC

J: TRBJ2-5
D: -
V: TRBV9
size: many
CDR3: CASSVGGSGEETQYF
DNA: TGTGCCAGCAGCGTAGGAGGGTCGGGAGAGGAGACCCAGTACTTC

J: TRBJ2-1
D: -
V: TRBV9
size: many
CDR3: CASSVEGGGYNEQFF
DNA: TGTGCCAGCAGCGTAGAGGGGGGTGGGTACAATGAGCAGTTCTTC

J: TRBJ2-3
D: TRBD2
V: TRBV9
size: -
CDR3: CASSVSGGSTQYF
DNA: TGTGCCAGCAGCGTAAGCGGGGGGTCTACGCAGTATTTT

J: TRBJ2-1
D: -
V: TRBV9
size: many
CDR3: CASSVGLAPSYNEQFF
DNA: TGTGCCAGCAGCGTAGGGCTAGCCCCCTCCTACAATGAGCAGTTCTTC

J: TRBJ1-2
D: -
V: TRBV9
size: many
CDR3: CASRGDLANYGYTF
DNA: TGTGCCAGCAGAGGGGACTTAGCTAACTATGGCTACACCTTC

J: TRBJ2-5
D: -
V: TRBV9
size: many
CDR3: CASSLRRGPSETQYF
DNA: TGTGCCAGCAGCCTCAGGCGGGGTCCTAGTGAGACCCAGTACTTC

J: TRBJ2-5
D: -
V: TRBV9
size: many
CDR3: CASSGGTHPETQYF
DNA: TGTGCCAGCAGCGGAGGGACTCACCCTGAGACCCAGTACTTC

J: TRBJ1-3
D: -
V: TRBV9
size: few
CDR3: CASSVAGIQSSGNTIYF
DNA: TGTGCCAGCAGCGTAGCGGGGATACAGAGCTCTGGAAACACCATATATTTT

J: TRBJ2-3
D: -
V: TRBV9
size: medium-sized
CDR3: CASSVAGASTDTQYF
DNA: TGTGCCAGCAGCGTAGCTGGAGCTAGCACAGATACGCAGTATTTT

J: TRBJ1-2
D: -
V: TRBV9
size: many
CDR3: CASSVESYGGYTF
DNA: TGTGCCAGCAGCGTCGAGTCCTACGGTGGCTACACCTTC

J: TRBJ1-2
D: -
V: TRBV9
size: many
CDR3: CASSVYLGGYTF
DNA: TGTGCCAGCAGCGTGTATCTGGGAGGCTACACCTTC

J: TRBJ2-7
D: -
V: TRBV4-3
size: many
CDR3: CASSQADNYEQYF
DNA: TGCGCCAGCAGCCAAGCCGATAACTACGAGCAGTACTTC

J: TRBJ1-1
D: -
V: TRBV9
size: many
CDR3: CASSERGASRDTEAFF
DNA: TGTGCCAGCAGCGAGAGGGGGGCGAGTCGGGACACTGAAGCTTTCTTT

J: TRBJ2-3
D: -
V: TRBV9
size: many
CDR3: CASSVGGHFTDTQYF
DNA: TGTGCCAGCAGCGTAGGGGGGCATTTCACAGATACGCAGTATTTT